The TCR beta chain described here comes from a study of T cells in Graves' hyperthyroidism and ophthalmopathy (dated by TCRdb to between 2018 and 2020). Looking at the study overall: Peripheral blood samples were taken at initial diagnosis, before any treatment was given. To identify TCR V-J signatures that set the groups apart, the researchers used a discovery cohort of about a hundred patients, made up of fewer than 50 with Graves' ophthalmopathy and 55 to 65 with stable Graves' hyperthyroidism. An independent validation cohort of under 20 hyperthyroidism patients and about 15 patients who later progressed to ophthalmopathy tested prospective prediction of ophthalmopathy. The 90 to 100 discovery patients were randomly split 7:3 into training and test sets. Thyroid tissue and blood T-cell repertoires from six or seven Graves' hyperthyroidism patients were also compared in the study. After sampling, hyperthyroidism patients received methimazole starting at 30 mg daily, and ophthalmopathy patients received high-dose intravenous methylprednisolone. The paper reports TCR Vbeta CDR3 sequencing of 130 to 150 peripheral blood samples: 43 ophthalmopathy, about 75 hyperthyroidism and 17 progressor patients.

What the authors observed across the whole study: A model built on a 13 V-J signature distinguished ophthalmopathy from stable hyperthyroidism, reaching 87.88% sensitivity and approximately 81% specificity in cross-validation and 80%/75% in testing. Sample size was not statistically predetermined, and investigators were not blinded to group allocation. Most expanded thyroid clonotypes (frequency above 0.001) were also detected in blood, suggesting blood repertoires may reflect thyroid immune responses. In validation, the model predicted progression to ophthalmopathy with 65% to 71% sensitivity and 72% to 85% specificity, a median of approximately 6.5 months before onset.

The TCR beta CDR3 regions were amplified from the RNA transcripts. A first-round RT-PCR of the TCR CDR3 used the HTBI primer set with the Qiagen OneStep RT-PCR kit. A second multiplex PCR round built the libraries, followed by size selection and purification. Sequencing of the libraries was done on an Illumina HiSeq2000 using paired-end 100 bp reads. As for the original processing: SOAPnuke was used to process the raw data, with reads discarded if the reads contained adapters or uncalled bases, had a mean Phred below 15, or lacked an exact constant-primer or identifier match. COPE v1.2.5 was used to merge the high-quality paired reads, and each unique nucleotide sequence was defined as a clonotype. Clonotypes were aligned to IMGT TRBV, TRBD and TRBJ reference segments using MiTCR v1.1. The analysis included only V-J combinations with a frequency above 0.0001, which together covered 99% to 99.2% of the repertoires. The TCS score was defined as F50 (clonal expansion) divided by E x V (chaos), with BLOSUM62-based TCRdist calculated between CDR3 peptides within each V-J. Welch's t-statistics and random forest reduced 514 V-J features to under 15, which were used in a naive Bayes classifier (R e1071). Starting from the raw public reads, TCRdb applied fastp trimming at Q25, assembled clones with MiXCR and retained in-frame beta chains. Each entry is one CDR3 protein sequence, shown with its most common DNA and genes. The V and J calls follow TCRdb's processing rather than the paper's. The sample table holds 350,000 to 400,000 distinct CDR3 sequences, of which 14% to 15% were seen once. Around a third of the sample lies in the top ten.

There are many counts of this clonotype. The antigen this receptor binds is unknown. No qualities accompany the bases; no much larger clone lies one base away. From the cysteine through the phenylalanine, the CDR3 covers 14 amino acids. CDR3 DNA only is kept here, 42 bases in frame from base 1. A distance of 16 bases separates the germline ends of V and J, which lose 5 bases and 5 bases respectively. Via the germline V gene (reference sequence), CDR1 is SEHNR and CDR2 FQNEAQ. Stable Graves' hyperthyroidism was defined as no progression to ophthalmopathy during 18 months of follow-up. Hyperthyroidism patients were newly diagnosed, with disease duration under 2 months, and aged 18 to 65 years. The study excluded patients with uncontrolled infections, other autoimmune diseases, pregnancy or lactation. Diagnoses were established on the basis of clinical symptoms, serum thyroxine and TRAb, thyroid ultrasound, and orbital computed tomography. PBMCs were isolated from 7.5 to 10 ml of fresh peripheral blood by Ficoll-Paque density gradient centrifugation. Total RNA was extracted using Trizol reagent, and RNA quality was assessed on an Agilent 2100 Bioanalyzer.

The rearranged chain carries TRBV7-9 and TRBJ2-7; no D gene is confidently identified. The sequenced sample consisted of blood. This TCR was recovered from a woman in her twenties or thirties with Graves' hyperthyroidism. The CDR3 protein sequence reads: CASSPSITRDEQYF. The nucleotide sequence is TGTGCCAGCAGCCCAAGTATCACCCGGGACGAGCAGTACTTC.